The present TCR beta chain was sequenced within a study of identifying expanded T cells in peripheral blood. Notes on the study in general: Across healthy donors, higher total template counts meant significantly greater roughly 2-week count variance.

Clones were sequenced by immunoSEQ multiplex PCR, and TCRdb holds only the in-frame ones, with some missing. The sample lists around 100,000 clones, around nine tenths occurring once. The CDR3 sequence is 13 residues long. Trimming at V came to 10 bases and at J to 3 bases, leaving 6 bases not matched to a gene. Germline V CDR1 and CDR2: SGHRS, YFSETQ. On this clone itself: What it binds is not known.

The receptor comes from a person aged 18 to 69 in good health. The V and J genes are TRBV5-1 and TRBJ2-2; 7 nucleotides line up with TRBD2. Sequences were obtained from blood. The CDR3 reads CAGRGEDTGELFF. The CDR3 DNA sequence: TGCGCCGGCCGGGGGGAGGACACCGGGGAGCTGTTTTTT.